This is a list of T cell receptor beta chains from one sample in a study of Ad26.COV2.S vaccination and SARS-CoV-2 variants. Using immunoSEQ multiplex PCR, the repertoire was profiled, and TCRdb retains in-frame clones only, with some absent. The sample records 350,000 to 400,000 clones, about nine tenths being singletons. This specimen was peripheral blood, taken in a trial of Ad26.COV2.S vaccine versus placebo. These TCRs come from a person between 18 and 59 years old who received the Ad26.COV2.S COVID-19 vaccine or a placebo. CDR3s include the opening cysteine and the closing phenylalanine or tryptophan. The D gene is left open where the match is weak. Size is stated for part of the rows, as once, few or many counts, or as a class when the clone is expanded.

once,TRBV6-5,-,TRBJ2-7,CASRKRAPYEQYF
-,TRBV30,-,TRBJ1-2,CAWSVLGGANYGYTF
-,TRBV6-5,-,TRBJ1-2,CASIKMGGADGYTF
few,TRBV7-3,TRBD2,TRBJ2-2,CASSQRGTNTGELFF
-,TRBV5-1,-,TRBJ1-1,CASSFDTLNTEAFF
-,TRBV13,TRBD1,TRBJ2-7,CASSSRDSFYEQYF
-,TRBV30,TRBD2,TRBJ2-7,CAWSAGLAAHEQYF
-,TRBV7-9,-,TRBJ2-5,CASSLEWGRETQYF
-,TRBV19,-,TRBJ1-3,CASSIDSGPRNTIYF
medium-sized,TRBV18,-,TRBJ1-1,CASSPLPMDTKNTEAFF
-,TRBV3-1/TRBV3-2,TRBD1,TRBJ2-2,CASSPTLGTGNTGELFF
-,TRBV28,-,TRBJ1-4,CASSVDSSEKLFF
-,TRBV5-1,-,TRBJ2-1,CASKLDNEQFF
-,TRBV10-1,-,TRBJ1-1,CASSESGRTVPNVGDTEAFF
-,TRBV13,TRBD1,TRBJ1-1,CASSFSGTGSLWAFF
-,TRBV28,-,TRBJ1-5,CASSVGYEPQHF
-,TRBV9,TRBD1,TRBJ2-2,CASSVHWRDRAITGELFF
-,TRBV6-5,-,TRBJ1-4,CASVPDTATNEKLFF
-,TRBV7-2,TRBD2,TRBJ2-2,CASSSLAGGRTGELFF
-,TRBV30,-,TRBJ2-1,CAYTALAYNEQFF
-,TRBV7-6,-,TRBJ1-5,CASSKAQNQPQHF
-,TRBV4-1,-,TRBJ1-1,CASSSVGRTGLRIAEAFF
-,TRBV7-8,TRBD2,TRBJ2-1,CASSLNAGGFKQFF
-,TRBV6-6,TRBD1,TRBJ1-1,CASSYPGGMNTEAFF
once,TRBV9,-,TRBJ1-3,CASSVDRVASGNTIYF
-,TRBV3-1/TRBV3-2,TRBD1,TRBJ2-5,CASSRRQGAETQYF